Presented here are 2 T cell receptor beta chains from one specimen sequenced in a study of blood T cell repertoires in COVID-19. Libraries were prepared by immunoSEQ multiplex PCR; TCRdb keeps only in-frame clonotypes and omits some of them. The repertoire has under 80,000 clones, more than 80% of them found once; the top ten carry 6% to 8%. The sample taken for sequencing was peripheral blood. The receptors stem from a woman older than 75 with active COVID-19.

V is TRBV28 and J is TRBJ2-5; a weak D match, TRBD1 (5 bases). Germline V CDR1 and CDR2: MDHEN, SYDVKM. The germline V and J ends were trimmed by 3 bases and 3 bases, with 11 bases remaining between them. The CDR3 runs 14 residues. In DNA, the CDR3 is TGTGCCAGCAGTTTCGCCAGGGCTGAAGAGACCCAGTACTTC. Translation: CASSFARAEETQYF.

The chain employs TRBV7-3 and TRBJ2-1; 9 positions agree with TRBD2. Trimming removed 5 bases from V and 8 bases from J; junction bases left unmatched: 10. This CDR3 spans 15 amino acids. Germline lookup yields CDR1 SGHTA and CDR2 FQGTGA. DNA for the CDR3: TGTGCCAGCAGCCCGTTAGCGGGAGTAGGGGATGAGCAGTTCTTC. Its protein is CASSPLAGVGDEQFF.